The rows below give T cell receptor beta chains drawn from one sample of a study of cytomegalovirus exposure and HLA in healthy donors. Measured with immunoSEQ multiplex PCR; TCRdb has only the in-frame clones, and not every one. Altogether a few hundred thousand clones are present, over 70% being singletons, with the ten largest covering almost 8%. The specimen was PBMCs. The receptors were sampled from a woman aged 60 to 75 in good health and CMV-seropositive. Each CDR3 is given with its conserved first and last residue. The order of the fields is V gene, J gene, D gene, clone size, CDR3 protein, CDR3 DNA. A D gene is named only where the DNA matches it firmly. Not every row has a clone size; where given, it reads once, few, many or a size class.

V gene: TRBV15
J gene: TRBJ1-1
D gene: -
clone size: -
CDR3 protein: CATSAQGGTTEAFF
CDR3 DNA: TGTGCCACCAGTGCTCAGGGAGGGACGACTGAAGCTTTCTTT

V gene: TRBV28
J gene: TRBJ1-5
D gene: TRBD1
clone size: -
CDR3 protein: CASILTGRQPQHF
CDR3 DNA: TGTGCCAGCATTTTGACAGGGAGGCAGCCCCAGCATTTT

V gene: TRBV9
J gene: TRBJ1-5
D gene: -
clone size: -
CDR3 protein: CASSVAGEKEPQHF
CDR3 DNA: TGTGCCAGCAGCGTAGCAGGCGAAAAGGAGCCCCAGCATTTT

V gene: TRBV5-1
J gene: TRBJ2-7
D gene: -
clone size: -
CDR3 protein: CASALGSGENEQYF
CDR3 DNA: TGCGCCAGCGCACTCGGGAGTGGGGAGAACGAGCAGTACTTC

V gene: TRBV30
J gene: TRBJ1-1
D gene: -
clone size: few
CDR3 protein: CAWSVRVNTEAFF
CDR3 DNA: TGTGCCTGGAGCGTTCGGGTGAACACTGAAGCTTTCTTT

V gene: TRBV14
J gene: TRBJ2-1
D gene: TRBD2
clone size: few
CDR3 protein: CASSPGTSVDNEQFF
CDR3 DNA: TGTGCCAGCAGCCCGGGGACTAGCGTTGACAATGAGCAGTTCTTC

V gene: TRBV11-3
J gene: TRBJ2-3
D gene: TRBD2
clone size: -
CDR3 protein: CASSFLAGSGTDTQYF
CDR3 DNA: TGTGCCAGCAGCTTCCTAGCGGGAAGCGGGACAGATACGCAGTATTTT

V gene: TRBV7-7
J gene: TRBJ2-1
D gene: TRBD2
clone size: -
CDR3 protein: CASSLGTSGRLDEQFF
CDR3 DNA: TGTGCTAGCAGCTTAGGGACTAGCGGGAGGCTTGATGAGCAGTTCTTC

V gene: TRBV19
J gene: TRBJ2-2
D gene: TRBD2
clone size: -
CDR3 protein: CASTRESGELFF
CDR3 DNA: TGTGCCAGTACGCGGGAGAGTGGGGAGCTGTTTTTT

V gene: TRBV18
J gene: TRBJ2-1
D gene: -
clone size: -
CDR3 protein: CASSPPEGWYNEQFF
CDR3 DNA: TGTGCCAGCTCACCACCGGAGGGGTGGTACAATGAGCAGTTCTTC